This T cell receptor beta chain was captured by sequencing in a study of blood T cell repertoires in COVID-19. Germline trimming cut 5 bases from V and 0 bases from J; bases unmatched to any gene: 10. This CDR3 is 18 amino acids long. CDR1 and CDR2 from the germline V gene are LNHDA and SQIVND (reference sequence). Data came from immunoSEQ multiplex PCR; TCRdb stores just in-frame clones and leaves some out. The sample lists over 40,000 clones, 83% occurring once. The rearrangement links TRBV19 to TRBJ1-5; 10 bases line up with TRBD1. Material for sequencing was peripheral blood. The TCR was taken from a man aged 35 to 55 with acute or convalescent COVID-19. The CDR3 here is CASSPRAWDRGSNQPQHF. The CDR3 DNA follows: TGTGCCAGTAGTCCTCGGGCGTGGGACAGGGGTAGCAATCAGCCCCAGCATTTT.